The present TCR beta chain was sequenced within a study of CD4 T cells in relation to SARS-CoV-2 and coronaviruses. In the study overall: Crossreactive spike epitopes shared across donors were mapped to their HLA restriction.

CDR1 and CDR2 (germline): LGHNA, YSLEER. The length of the CDR3 is 15 residues. V dropped 0 bases and J dropped 7 bases, with 16 bases sitting between them. Unexposed donor CD4+ T cells date from 2011-2018, before the COVID-19 pandemic. CD4+ T cells were isolated from the cells after 10 days of culture. As cell numbers allowed, unexposed-donor CD4+ T cells faced SARS-CoV-2 S/N and four cold-coronavirus spikes. Produced via immunoSEQ multiplex PCR; TCRdb's table is partial and in-frame only. The sample lists under 25,000 clones, roughly 72% occurring once. The study, taken as a whole, reports: Crossreactivity was assessed only for spike protein, not other viral proteins. About 65% of donors had memory CD4+ clonotypes crossrecognizing SARS-CoV-2 and common cold coronavirus spike.

Details on this clone: Its specificity is unknown.

The source is a human donor in good health. Specimen: CD4+ T cells from PBMCs, cultured in vitro. The V gene is TRBV4-3, the J gene TRBJ2-7; TRBD2 is a possible D gene (6 bases). The CDR3, as DNA: TGCGCCAGCAGCCAAGAGGAGGGACGCACGGGGGAGCAGTACTTC. Translation: CASSQEEGRTGEQYF.